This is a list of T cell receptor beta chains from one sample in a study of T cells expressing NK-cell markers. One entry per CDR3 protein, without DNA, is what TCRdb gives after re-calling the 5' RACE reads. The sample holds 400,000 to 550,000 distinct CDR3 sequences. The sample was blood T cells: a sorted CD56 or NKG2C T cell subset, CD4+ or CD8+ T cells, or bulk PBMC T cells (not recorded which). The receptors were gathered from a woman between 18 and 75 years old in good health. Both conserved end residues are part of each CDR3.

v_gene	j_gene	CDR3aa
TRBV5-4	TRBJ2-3	CASSLVAGVFDTQYF
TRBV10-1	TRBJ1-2	CASSDRGINYGYTF
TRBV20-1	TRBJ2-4	CSATGTDENIQYF
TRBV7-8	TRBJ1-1	CASSDDRGRNTEAFF
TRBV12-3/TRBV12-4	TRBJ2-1	CASRGGLAGGNEQFF
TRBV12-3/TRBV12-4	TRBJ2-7	CASSLGHYEQYF
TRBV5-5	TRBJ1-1	CASSSFSVAEAFF
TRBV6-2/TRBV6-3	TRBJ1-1	CASSQAGTGGSAFF
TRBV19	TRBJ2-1	CASSSPRTGSDEQFF
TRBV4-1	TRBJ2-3	CASSQDVPGTRGTDTQYF
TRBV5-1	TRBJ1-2	CASSRDTYGYTF
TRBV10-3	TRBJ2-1	CAISDQGLWNEQFF
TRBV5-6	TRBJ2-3	CASSMGQGARTDTQYF
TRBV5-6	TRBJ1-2	CASSDGQTYGYTF
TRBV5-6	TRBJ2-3	CASSFRGPSTDTQYF
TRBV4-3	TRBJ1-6	CASSQEGGTGHSPLHF
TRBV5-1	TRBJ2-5	CASSLARGHSYQETQYF
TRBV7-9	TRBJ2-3	CASSPWRELTDTQYF
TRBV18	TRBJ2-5	CASSPPIGVQETQYF
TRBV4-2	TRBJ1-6	CASSQASLQVSPLHF
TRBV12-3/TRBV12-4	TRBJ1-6	CASSLEGRDSPLHF
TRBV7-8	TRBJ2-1	CASTTIWQSSYNEQFF
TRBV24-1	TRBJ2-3	CATSDWDSTDTQYF
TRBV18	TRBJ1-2	CASSPDRGHGYTF
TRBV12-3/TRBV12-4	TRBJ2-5	CASSNSAFETQYF
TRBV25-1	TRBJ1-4	CASNGLVDEKLFF
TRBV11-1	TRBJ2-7	CASSPTPREQYF
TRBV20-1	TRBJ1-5	CSASCRDSNQPQHF
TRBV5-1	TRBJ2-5	CASSEYQETQYF
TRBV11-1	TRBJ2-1	CASSLGSLAAGYNEQFF
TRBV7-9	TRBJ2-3	CASRKLEDTQYF
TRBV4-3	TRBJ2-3	CASSRGLAGRTDTQYF
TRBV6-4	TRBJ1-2	CASSPTGGRPPYGYTF
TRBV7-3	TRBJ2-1	CASSLTWGGGLNEQFF
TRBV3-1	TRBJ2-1	CASSQGTSGITYNEQFF
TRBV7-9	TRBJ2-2	CASSRGQASELFF
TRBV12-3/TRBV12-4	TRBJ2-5	CASTPGGQETQYF